A single sample gave rise to the 16 T cell receptor beta chains below, sequenced in a study of early T cells in non-severe SARS-CoV-2 infection. One entry per CDR3 protein results from TCRdb running MiXCR on the 5' RACE reads. The sample has 35,000 to 45,000 distinct CDR3 sequences; approximately 12% are singletons. Sequencing was performed on whole blood. These receptors originate from an adult who was a healthcare worker with PCR-confirmed SARS-CoV-2 infection or an uninfected control (not recorded which).

At least ten counts were recorded for this clonotype. This chain joins TRBV29-1 and TRBJ2-5; D gene unclear. Germline CDR1 is SQVTM and CDR2 is ANQGSEA. Trimming removed 3 bases at V and 5 bases at J, with 7 bases between. The CDR3 runs 11 residues. The CDR3 DNA reads TGCAGCGTTGACCCGCTGGAGACCCAGTACTTC. Protein product: CSVDPLETQYF.

This clonotype was observed at least ten times. The chain joins TRBV11-2 to TRBJ2-7; D gene uncertain. Germline V lookup: CDR1 SGHAT, CDR2 FQNNGV. The CDR3 length is 14 residues. The ends were cut back, 5 bases at V and 0 bases at J, with 11 bases in the middle. CDR3 nucleotide sequence: TGTGCCAGCAGCGTTCGATCGAACTCCTACGAGCAGTACTTC. Its translation is CASSVRSNSYEQYF.

There are a few counts of this clonotype. The J gene is TRBJ1-6, the V gene TRBV10-3; D might be TRBD1 (5 bases). V was shortened by 7 bases and J by 11 bases, with 12 bases between the two germline ends. Germline V gene lookup returns CDR1 ENHRY and CDR2 SYGVKD. The CDR3 runs 12 residues. In nucleotides, the CDR3 is TGTGCCATCACCTCTACAGGTCCACCCCTCCACTTT. It yields the protein CAITSTGPPLHF.

This clonotype was found a few times. The chain links TRBV4-2 to TRBJ2-1, with 7 bases aligning to TRBD2. Germline trimming cut 4 bases from V and 5 bases from J; bases unmatched to any gene: 8. The germline CDR1 and CDR2 sequences are LGHNA and YNFKEQ. The CDR3 sequence is 15 residues long. In DNA, the CDR3 is TGTGCCAGCAGCCGCAGACTAGCCGGGGACAATGAGCAGTTCTTC. This sequence encodes CASSRRLAGDNEQFF.

The V and J genes are TRBV9 and TRBJ1-2, with D unclear. V was shortened by 0 bases and J by 8 bases, with 8 bases between the two germline ends. CDR3 size: 12 residues. From germline, CDR1 is SGDLS and CDR2 YYNGEE. The CDR3 coding sequence is TGTGCCAGCAGCGTAGGAATGAGGGGCTACACCTTC. It yields the protein CASSVGMRGYTF.

This chain links TRBV11-2 with TRBJ1-1; D remains unclear. The CDR3 loop spans 14 amino acids. The germline V and J ends were trimmed by 2 bases and 1 base, with 8 bases remaining between them. CDR1 is SGHAT and CDR2 is FQNNGV in the germline V gene. The CDR3, as DNA: TGTGCCAGCAGCTTACAACCCCCGAACACTGAAGCTTTCTTT. The encoded protein is CASSLQPPNTEAFF.

This clonotype was counted at least ten times. V is TRBV7-3 and J is TRBJ1-1; no clear D gene. Germline CDR1 and CDR2: SGHTA and FQGTGA. V was clipped by 5 bases and J by 3 bases, with 10 bases between them. This CDR3 has 13 residues. As DNA, the CDR3 is TGTGCCAGCAGCCCCTCTAGGGACACTGAAGCTTTCTTT. Amino acid sequence: CASSPSRDTEAFF.

This clonotype has ten or more counts. The chain uses TRBV11-2 and TRBJ2-7, with TRBD2 matching 7 bases. In germline, CDR1 is SGHAT, CDR2 FQNNGV. V dropped 1 base and J dropped 6; count of bases not matched to a gene: 9. The CDR3 sequence is 15 residues long. The CDR3 protein is CASSLGPRTGGEQYF. The CDR3 region has the DNA TGTGCCAGCAGCTTAGGGCCCCGAACGGGGGGCGAGCAGTACTTC.

In this sample, this clonotype turned up many times. The V and J genes are TRBV20-1 and TRBJ2-3, with D tentatively TRBD1 (5 bases). V was shortened by 6 bases and J by 0 bases, with 13 bases between the two germline ends. This CDR3 contains 14 residues. Per germline, CDR1 DFQATT and CDR2 SNEGSKA (reference sequence). CDR3 amino acids: CSAPKGASTDTQYF. The CDR3 DNA follows: TGCAGTGCCCCAAAAGGGGCCAGCACAGATACGCAGTATTTT.

The rearrangement uses TRBV30 and TRBJ2-7; possibly TRBD1 for D (5 bases). V lost 4 bases, J lost 5 bases, and 15 bases lay in between. Looked up from germline, CDR1 is GTSNPN and CDR2 is SVGIG (reference sequence). CDR3 size: 13 residues. The CDR3 DNA is TGTGCCTGGAAAGGGGCAGGCCTCGACGAGCAGTACTTC. It codes for CAWKGAGLDEQYF. The entire variable domain, with the rest obtained from reference TRBV30 and TRBJ2-7, is as follows: SQTIHQWPATLVQPVGSPLSLECTVEGTSNPNLYWYRQAAGRGLQLLFYSVGIGQISSEVPQNLSASRPQDRQFILSSKKLLLSDSGFYLCAWKGAGLDEQYFGPGTRLTVT.

This clonotype has a handful of counts. CDR3 bases: TGTGCCAGCAGCTTCCGAGATGAGGATACGCAGTATTTT. It translates to CASSFRDEDTQYF. The rearrangement links TRBV5-5 to TRBJ2-3; D ambiguous. Looked up from germline, CDR1 is SGHKS and CDR2 is YYEKEE (reference sequence). The V end lost 2 bases, the J end lost 6 bases, and 10 bases lay between the germline ends. The CDR3 is made up of 13 amino acids.

This clonotype occurred many times. V is TRBV11-2 and J is TRBJ2-7; D is unresolved. This CDR3 spans 13 amino acids. Trimming stripped 2 bases from V and 0 bases from J, with 5 bases between. Germline V gene lookup returns CDR1 SGHAT and CDR2 FQNNGV. DNA for the CDR3: TGTGCCAGCAGCTTATCTCCCTCCTACGAGCAGTACTTC. This translates into CASSLSPSYEQYF.

Ten or more counts support this clonotype. The genes are TRBV6-2 or TRBV6-3 and TRBJ2-5; D may correspond to TRBD1 or TRBD2 (5 bases each). Germline-derived CDR1 and CDR2 are MNHEY and SVGEGT. Trimming pared 2 bases from V and 2 bases from J, leaving 12 bases between. There are 15 residues in the CDR3. This CDR3 is CASSYPLGAQETQYF. CDR3 sequence (DNA): TGTGCCAGCAGTTACCCGCTCGGGGCACAAGAGACCCAGTACTTC.

The chain recombines TRBV5-5 with TRBJ2-7, with TRBD1 matching 8 bases. Losses at the gene ends were 0 bases for V and 1 base for J; bases not matched to a gene: 9. CDR1 is SGHKS, CDR2 YYEKEE, per germline (reference sequence). This CDR3 contains 17 residues. The CDR3 DNA reads as TGTGCCAGCAGCTTGGCCAGGGCGGGACAGGCATCCTACGAGCAGTACTTC. This translates into CASSLARAGQASYEQYF.

There are many counts of this clonotype. This chain connects TRBV6-2 or TRBV6-3 to TRBJ2-1; 9 positions agree with TRBD2. The V gene's germline CDR1 is MNHEY and CDR2 SVGEGT. After removal of 6 bases from V and 6 bases from J, the junction contained 6 bases not matched to a gene. The CDR3 length is 14 residues. The CDR3 loop is CASSRAGGFNEQFF. The CDR3 DNA reads as TGTGCCAGCAGCCGGGCGGGAGGGTTCAATGAGCAGTTCTTC.

The chain has TRBV11-2 and TRBJ2-3, with TRBD2 as a possible D gene (6 bases). V shed 8 bases and J shed 2 bases, with 14 bases lying between them. In germline, CDR1 is SGHAT, CDR2 FQNNGV. The CDR3 length is 14 residues. CDR3 residues: CASFTRGTTDTQYF. The CDR3 DNA follows: TGTGCCAGCTTCACACGGGGGACCACAGATACGCAGTATTTT.